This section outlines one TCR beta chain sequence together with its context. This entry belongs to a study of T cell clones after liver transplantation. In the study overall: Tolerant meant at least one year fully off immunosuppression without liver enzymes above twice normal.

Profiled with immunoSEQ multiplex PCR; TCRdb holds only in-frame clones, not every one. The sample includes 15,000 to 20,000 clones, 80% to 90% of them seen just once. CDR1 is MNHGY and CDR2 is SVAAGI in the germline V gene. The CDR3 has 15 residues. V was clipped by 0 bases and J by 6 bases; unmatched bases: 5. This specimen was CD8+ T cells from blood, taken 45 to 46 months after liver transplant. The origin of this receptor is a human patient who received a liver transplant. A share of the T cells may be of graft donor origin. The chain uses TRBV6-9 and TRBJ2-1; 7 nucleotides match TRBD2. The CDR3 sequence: CASSYSGLGSNEQFF. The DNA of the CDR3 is TGTGCCAGCAGTTATTCCGGACTAGGTAGCAATGAGCAGTTCTTC.